The clone carrying this T cell receptor (beta chain) showed up many times. What it recognizes is unknown. The data derive from a study of T-cell reconstitution after alpha-beta-depleted transplantation in children. Study-level findings and limits: Hyperexpanded clones declined; after one year, newly produced T cells mostly supplied diversity. Where alpha-beta T cells came from about two months after transplant was reportedly several hundred expanded graft clones.

During its preparation, the TCRbeta library received unique molecular identifiers. TCRdb reprocessed the PCR reads with MiXCR, giving one entry per CDR3 protein. The data hold 200,000 or so distinct CDR3 sequences, with approximately 6.8% observed a single time. Per the germline V gene, CDR1 is MGHRA and CDR2 is YSYEKL. V was trimmed by 1 base and J by 5 bases, leaving 8 bases between them. The CDR3 is 13 amino acids. This sequence originates from a girl in the first two years of life with combined immunodeficiency, due to receive a stem cell transplant. The chain is built from TRBV4-1 and TRBJ1-1; D uncertain. The input for sequencing was PBMCs, taken before TCRalphabeta/CD19-depleted stem cell transplant. The CDR3 DNA reads as TGCGCCAGCAGCCAAGGCCGGATTACTGAAGCTTTCTTT. Amino acids: CASSQGRITEAFF.